Below, 32 T cell receptor beta chains from the same sample are listed, as sequenced in a study of graft-versus-host responses after intestinal transplantation. Sequenced by immunoSEQ multiplex PCR; TCRdb stores in-frame clones only, minus some. The table records some 100,000 clones, approximately 90% of them present only once. These receptors have no known antigen. The starting material was unstimulated CD8+ T cells sorted from spleen or lymph node cells, obtained before intestinal transplant. The receptors were sampled from a human donor who received an intestinal transplant.

The V gene is TRBV2, the J gene TRBJ2-5, with D tentatively TRBD2 (6 bases). The germline V and J ends were trimmed by 11 bases and 2 bases, with 12 bases remaining between them. The CDR3 has 12 residues. Germline assignment: CDR1 SNHLY and CDR2 FYNNEI. CDR3 nucleotide sequence: TGTGCCTGTCCGGGACTTCAAGAGACCCAGTACTTC. Translating gives CACPGLQETQYF.

The chain has TRBV28 and TRBJ2-3, with D unresolved. This CDR3 region has 16 residues. Germline V gives CDR1 MDHEN, CDR2 SYDVKM. Trimming removed 4 bases from V and 2 bases from J, with 16 bases in between. CDR3 region: CASSSHRAEYTDTQYF. CDR3 in DNA: TGTGCCAGCAGTTCACACCGGGCCGAATACACAGATACGCAGTATTTT. Full variable domain (rest looked up from reference TRBV28 and TRBJ2-3): DVKVTQSSRYLVKRTGEKVFLECVQDMDHENMFWYRQDPGLGLRLIYFSYDVKMKEKGDIPEGYSVSREKKERFSLILESASTNQTSMYLCASSSHRAEYTDTQYFGPGTRLTVL.

V is TRBV2 and J is TRBJ2-3; D not certain. The germline V gene has CDR1 SNHLY and CDR2 FYNNEI. The CDR3 is made up of 13 amino acids. The CDR3 is CGQVGTLTDTQYF. The CDR3 DNA follows: TGTGGTCAAGTAGGAACTCTCACAGATACGCAGTATTTT.

The chain joins TRBV9 to TRBJ2-5, with D unclear. The length of the CDR3 is 15 residues. V lost 0 bases, J lost 1 base, and 10 bases lay in between. CDR1 and CDR2 (germline): SGDLS, YYNGEE. The CDR3 nucleotides are TGTGCCAGCAGCGTAGGGACCAGTGGCCAAGAGACCCAGTACTTC. Encoded protein: CASSVGTSGQETQYF.

This clone is a singleton in its sample. This rearrangement joins TRBV19 to TRBJ1-1, with D possibly TRBD1 on 5 matching bases. This CDR3 is built from 15 residues. Germline V CDR1 and CDR2: LNHDA, SQIVND (reference sequence). V lost 5 bases and J 4 bases, leaving 17 bases between the germline ends. CDR3 protein: CASSWSGAGSTEAFF. CDR3 sequence (DNA): TGTGCCAGTAGTTGGTCCGGCGCAGGGAGCACTGAAGCTTTCTTT. The full variable domain, rest sourced from reference TRBV19 and TRBJ1-1, is DGGITQSPKYLFRKEGQNVTLSCEQNLNHDAMYWYRQDPGQGLRLIYYSQIVNDFQKGDIAEGYSVSREKKESFPLTVTSAQKNPTAFYLCASSWSGAGSTEAFFGQGTRLTVV.

This clone was counted once. The chain employs TRBV29-1 and TRBJ2-7; 8 nucleotides line up with TRBD1. From germline, CDR1 is SQVTM and CDR2 ANQGSEA. This CDR3 has 14 amino acids. The junction had 9 bases not matched to a gene; V was cut back by 4 bases and J by 4 bases. The CDR3 reads CSVVTSGGKYEQYF. The CDR3 DNA is TGCAGCGTTGTCACGTCAGGGGGCAAGTACGAGCAGTACTTC.

The V and J genes are TRBV2 and TRBJ2-7, with 9 bases fitting TRBD2. V gave up 4 bases and J gave up 3 bases; unmatched junction bases: 7. The CDR3 has 15 residues. CDR1 SNHLY and CDR2 FYNNEI come from the germline V gene. The CDR3 nucleotides read TGTGCCAGCAGTGTTTTGCGCGGGGGGGGCTACGAGCAGTACTTC. It translates to CASSVLRGGGYEQYF.

The chain links TRBV6-6 to TRBJ1-1; D unclear. Germline loops: CDR1 MNHNY, CDR2 SVGAGI (reference sequence). The CDR3 totals 15 residues. With 2 bases removed from V and 2 bases from J, the gap between germline ends came to 12 bases. CDR3 residues: CASSYPFLSNTEAFF. The CDR3 DNA is TGTGCCAGCAGTTACCCTTTCTTGTCTAACACTGAAGCTTTCTTT.

The table lists this clone with a count of one. The V gene is TRBV5-6, the J gene TRBJ2-5, with D possibly matching TRBD1 (6 bases). The germline V gene encodes CDR1 SGHDT and CDR2 YYEEEE. The germline V and J ends were trimmed by 1 base and 4 bases, with 8 bases remaining between them. This CDR3 comprises 13 residues. CDR3 loop: CASSLRQVETQYF. CDR3 bases: TGTGCCAGCAGCTTGCGACAGGTAGAGACCCAGTACTTC.

The rearrangement joins TRBV4-1 to TRBJ2-7, with 9 bases aligning to TRBD1. The germline V gene has CDR1 MGHRA and CDR2 YSYEKL. With 5 bases clipped from V and 3 bases from J, the junction kept 11 bases outside the gene matches. CDR3 length: 16 residues. CDR3 sequence reads: CASSVLSGTGIYEQYF. CDR3 coding DNA: TGCGCCAGCAGCGTGCTCTCCGGGACAGGGATCTACGAGCAGTACTTC.

V gene TRBV6-5 combines with J gene TRBJ1-2, with D possibly matching TRBD1 (5 bases). The CDR3 length is 11 residues. Germline CDR1 and CDR2: MNHEY and SVGAGI. V was trimmed by 8 bases and J by 8 bases, leaving 12 bases between them. CDR3 protein: CASERGWGYTF. DNA for the CDR3: TGTGCCAGCGAAAGGGGCTGGGGCTACACCTTC.

This clone was recorded once. The sample contains more than one DNA sequence encoding this CDR3. This chain links TRBV19 with TRBJ2-7; TRBD2 aligns across 8 bases. CDR1 LNHDA and CDR2 SQIVND come from the germline V gene (reference sequence). CDR3 length equals 15 residues. The V gene end was trimmed by 3 bases and the J gene end by 4 bases; junction bases not matched to a gene: 8. The DNA of the CDR3 is TGTGCCAGTAGTATGGCGGGAGCGGGAGCATACGAGCAGTACTTC. Protein sequence: CASSMAGAGAYEQYF.

The chain combines TRBV29-1 with TRBJ1-2; possible D gene TRBD1, 5 bases. Germline values: CDR1 SQVTM, CDR2 ANQGSEA. Trimming took off 2 bases at V and 0 bases at J, with 16 bases between the two ends. The CDR3 is 16 amino acids. The CDR3: CSVETGGREANYGYTF. Written as DNA, the CDR3 is TGCAGCGTTGAAACGGGAGGCAGGGAGGCTAACTATGGCTACACCTTC.

A single count supports this clone. This chain joins TRBV4-1 and TRBJ1-2, with D possibly matching TRBD1 (5 bases). Germline-derived CDR1 and CDR2 are MGHRA and YSYEKL. V lost 0 bases and J lost 8, with 10 bases in between. The CDR3 loop spans 13 amino acids. The CDR3 region has the DNA TGCGCCAGCAGCCAAGAGCAGGGCGGCGGCTACACCTTC. Translated, it gives CASSQEQGGGYTF.

This sequence joins TRBV6-5 and TRBJ2-5; 14 bases fit TRBD2. Near its end, the DNA agrees better with TRBJ2-7, so the J call may be wrong. The germline V gene encodes CDR1 MNHEY and CDR2 SVGAGI. The CDR3 extends over 15 amino acids. CDR3 bases: TGTGCCAGCAGTTTCGGACTAGCGGGAGGCTACGAGCAGTACTTC. Its protein is CASSFGLAGGYEQYF.

The chain joins TRBV4-2 to TRBJ2-7; perhaps D is TRBD1 or TRBD2 (5 bases each). Germline V gene lookup returns CDR1 LGHNA and CDR2 YNFKEQ. This CDR3 has 15 amino acids. V was clipped by 0 bases and J by 3 bases, with 12 bases between them. The DNA of the CDR3 is TGTGCCAGCAGCCAAGAACGGGACGGATACTACGAGCAGTACTTC. Protein sequence: CASSQERDGYYEQYF.

V usage is TRBV5-1 and J usage is TRBJ2-1; the D is unclear. V dropped 4 bases and J dropped 0 bases, with 8 bases sitting between them. Germline lookup yields CDR1 SGHRS and CDR2 YFSETQ. The CDR3 has 14 amino acids. CDR3 loop: CASSHQSSYNEQFF. The CDR3 coding sequence is TGCGCCAGCAGCCACCAGAGCTCCTACAATGAGCAGTTCTTC.

The V and J genes are TRBV9 and TRBJ2-1; TRBD2 aligns across 7 bases. J was trimmed by 1 base and V by 3 bases; bases with no gene match: 4. Germline CDR1 reads SGDLS; CDR2 reads YYNGEE. The CDR3 is 15 residues long. Here the CDR3 DNA reads TGTGCCAGCAGCGGCAAAGCGGGGTCCTACAATGAGCAGTTCTTC. It specifies CASSGKAGSYNEQFF.

The chain couples TRBV9 to TRBJ2-7, with 7 nucleotides matching TRBD2. Germline trimming cut 4 bases from V and 5 bases from J; bases unmatched to any gene: 6. The CDR3 has 13 residues. In germline, CDR1 is SGDLS, CDR2 YYNGEE. Written as DNA, the CDR3 is TGTGCCAGCAGCCTTGGGACTATCAACGAGCAGTACTTC. This codes for CASSLGTINEQYF. Drawing the rest from reference TRBV9 and TRBJ2-7, the complete variable domain is DSGVTQTPKHLITATGQRVTLRCSPRSGDLSVYWYQQSLDQGLQFLIQYYNGEERAKGNILERFSAQQFPDLHSELNLSSLELGDSALYFCASSLGTINEQYFGPGTRLTVT.

The chain has TRBV11-2 and TRBJ2-3; D is ambiguous. The CDR3 runs 13 residues. Germline CDR1 is SGHAT and CDR2 is FQNNGV. V was pared by 0 bases and J by 6 bases, with 7 bases between. CDR3 nucleotides: TGTGCCAGCAGCTTAGAGATGGGGGATACGCAGTATTTT. Translated, it gives CASSLEMGDTQYF.

This chain joins TRBV7-9 and TRBJ2-3; D unresolved. CDR3 length equals 13 residues. Trimming pared 0 bases from V and 4 bases from J, leaving 5 bases between. Germline V gene sequence: CDR1 SEHNR, CDR2 FQNEAQ (reference sequence). The CDR3: CASSLALSDTQYF. CDR3 coding DNA: TGTGCCAGCAGCTTAGCCCTCTCAGATACGCAGTATTTT. The full variable domain, its missing parts supplied by reference TRBV7-9 and TRBJ2-3, is DTGVSQNPRHKITKRGQNVTFRCDPISEHNRLYWYRQTLGQGPEFLTYFQNEAQLEKSRLLSDRFSAERPKGSFSTLEIQRTEQGDSAMYLCASSLALSDTQYFGPGTRLTVL.

This rearrangement joins TRBV7-6 to TRBJ1-2, with 8 bases aligning to TRBD1. CDR3 size: 15 residues. Looked up from germline, CDR1 is SGHVS and CDR2 is FNYEAQ. Trimming cost V 1 base and J 6 bases; bases outside gene matches: 7. The DNA of the CDR3 is TGTGCCAGCAGCTTAGGACAGGGGCGGCAACATGGCTACACCTTC. This gives the protein CASSLGQGRQHGYTF.

This sequence joins TRBV9 and TRBJ1-1; D is perhaps TRBD1 (6 bases). CDR3 size: 12 residues. V was shortened by 0 bases and J by 11 bases, with 11 bases between the two germline ends. Germline assignment: CDR1 SGDLS and CDR2 YYNGEE. CDR3 region: CASSVERRGAFF. The CDR3 region has the DNA TGTGCCAGCAGCGTAGAGCGTAGGGGGGCTTTCTTT.

V gene TRBV18 combines with J gene TRBJ2-5, with 11 positions matching TRBD2. This CDR3 has 14 amino acids. V shed 3 bases, J shed 8 bases, and the junction held 5 bases outside the gene matches. The germline V gene encodes CDR1 KGHSH and CDR2 LQKENI. CDR3 bases: TGTGCCAGCTCACCGGGACTAGCGGAGCCAACCCAGTACTTC. Protein: CASSPGLAEPTQYF.

CDR3 sequence (DNA): TGTGCCAGCAGCCAGACTAGCCTCGGTGAGCAGTTCTTC. The encoded protein is CASSQTSLGEQFF. This rearrangement joins TRBV7-7 to TRBJ2-1; 7 bases are a match to TRBD2. The ends lost 5 bases at V and 9 bases at J; junction bases unmatched: 7. The length of the CDR3 is 13 residues. CDR1 is SSHAT, CDR2 FNYEAQ, per germline (reference sequence).

The chain links TRBV2 to TRBJ2-1; possible D gene TRBD2, 5 bases. CDR1 and CDR2 from the germline V gene are SNHLY and FYNNEI. Trimming shortened V by 6 bases and J by 2 bases, and 8 bases separated the two germline ends. The CDR3 loop spans 13 amino acids. Here the CDR3 reads CASRSTTYNEQFF. The CDR3 nucleotides are TGTGCCAGCAGATCGACTACCTACAATGAGCAGTTCTTC.

The genes are TRBV29-1 and TRBJ2-5; TRBD2 is a possible D gene (6 bases). V dropped 4 bases and J dropped 3 bases, with 6 bases sitting between them. The V gene's germline CDR1 is SQVTM and CDR2 ANQGSEA. The CDR3 loop spans 11 amino acids. The CDR3 DNA is TGCAGCGTTGGGGGGGAAGAGACCCAGTACTTC. Translated, it gives CSVGGEETQYF.

The CDR3 DNA sequence: TGTGCCAGCAGCCCCCGGGGGACAGGGGGCTTTGAAGCTTTCTTT. Its protein product is CASSPRGTGGFEAFF. The rearrangement uses TRBV13 and TRBJ1-1, with 12 positions matching TRBD1. The CDR3 has 15 residues. Trimming took 5 bases from V and 7 from J; bases not matched to a gene: 8. Germline assignment: CDR1 PRHDT and CDR2 FYEKMQ (reference sequence).

This clone was counted a single time. V gene TRBV7-2 combines with J gene TRBJ2-7; TRBD2 aligns across 7 bases. The CDR3 sequence is 15 residues long. Trimming took 5 bases from V and 1 from J; bases not matched to a gene: 8. CDR1 is SGHTA, CDR2 FQGNSA, per germline. The CDR3 region has the DNA TGTGCCAGCAGCACTCTAGCTAGCGGATCCTACGAGCAGTACTTC. Protein: CASSTLASGSYEQYF.

J is TRBJ2-1 and V is TRBV9, with D unresolved. The CDR3 is 15 residues long. Germline V gives CDR1 SGDLS, CDR2 YYNGEE. V shed 0 bases and J shed 3 bases, with 10 bases lying between them. The CDR3 loop reads CASSVVDQIYNEQFF. As DNA, the CDR3 is TGTGCCAGCAGCGTAGTAGATCAGATCTACAATGAGCAGTTCTTC.

The J gene is TRBJ2-3, the V gene TRBV13; tentative D call: TRBD1 (6 bases). Germline V CDR1 and CDR2: PRHDT, FYEKMQ (reference sequence). Trimming removed 5 bases from V and 2 bases from J, with 20 bases in between. CDR3 length equals 17 residues. Here the CDR3 DNA reads TGTGCCAGCAGCCCCGACAGGAAAACCTCCTTCACAGATACGCAGTATTTT. It encodes CASSPDRKTSFTDTQYF.

The V call is TRBV6-5, the J call TRBJ2-7, with D unclear. Trimming removed 1 base at V and 5 bases at J, with 9 bases between. The CDR3 has 13 amino acids. CDR1 and CDR2 from the germline V gene are MNHEY and SVGAGI. CDR3 sequence: CASSYFLGDEQYF. The CDR3 bases are TGTGCCAGCAGTTACTTCTTAGGAGACGAGCAGTACTTC.